The count of the clone carrying this T cell receptor beta chain is one. Its antigen remains unidentified. The junction had 4 bases not matched to a gene; V was cut back by 4 bases and J by 4 bases. Per the germline V gene, CDR1 is MNHNY and CDR2 is SVGAGI (reference sequence). CDR3 length equals 14 residues. This sample was included in a study of post-analysis software for immune sequencing data. Study information: Secondary progressive, relapsing-remitting and progressive-relapsing multiple sclerosis were among the included disease courses. General study findings and limits: Under the F measure, samples that were prepared in one batch clustered strongly together. TRBV segments more frequent in patients than in controls numbered several and included TRBV5-6, TRBV5-1 and TRBV20-1. Multiple sclerosis patients showed significantly lower normalized Chao1 diversity than controls did.

The TCR beta cDNA libraries contained unique molecular identifiers. With about 0.95 to 10 million T cells as the source, approximately 450,000 cDNA molecules resulted. TCRdb fed the PCR reads into MiXCR, producing one record per CDR3 protein. The table shows approximately 440,000 distinct CDR3 sequences, with nearly 45% occurring only once. The clonotype comes from a girl aged 5 to 17 with multiple sclerosis. Sequenced: blood. V and J are TRBV6-6 and TRBJ2-3; 8 positions agree with TRBD2. The CDR3 spells CASSSAGAADTQYF. For the CDR3, the DNA is TGTGCCAGCAGTTCAGCGGGAGCAGCAGATACGCAGTATTTT.